This is a list of T cell receptor beta chains from one sample in a study of T cell repertoires in cytomegalovirus infection. These receptors have no identified antigens. One entry per CDR3 protein results from TCRdb running MiXCR on the reads. Of 550,000 to 850,000 distinct CDR3 sequences listed, around a third are singletons. This specimen consisted of cultured PBMCs, obtained from culture after CMV antigen stimulation. The receptors were gathered from a human donor in good health (CMV status not recorded). Some clones in this sample may be carry-over from other donors' samples. CDR3s include the opening cysteine and the closing phenylalanine or tryptophan. The D gene is left open where the match is weak. Not all rows give a size; the values are once, few, many and, for expanded clones, a class.

TRBJ2-1	TRBV14	NA	NA	TGTGCCAGCAGCCAAGAAAGGGAGCAGTTCTTC	CASSQEREQFF
TRBJ1-2	TRBV12-3/TRBV12-4	NA	TRBD1	TGTGCCAGCAGTTCCTCCCATCTTACAGGGGAGAAAGGCTACACCTTC	CASSSSHLTGEKGYTF
TRBJ2-3	TRBV10-2	NA	NA	TGCGCCAGCAGTGAGCCAGGCGGAGTTACAGATACGCAGTATTTT	CASSEPGGVTDTQYF
TRBJ2-1	TRBV4-1	NA	NA	TGCGCCAGCAGCCAAGTAGTCAGCTCCTACAATGAGCAGTTCTTC	CASSQVVSSYNEQFF
TRBJ1-2	TRBV4-1	NA	NA	TGCGCCAGCAGCCGATTTGGGGACGGAGCTAACTATGGCTACACCTTC	CASSRFGDGANYGYTF
TRBJ2-6	TRBV6-1	few	NA	TGTGCCAGCAGTCCCGACCCCTGGGGCCTCTCTGGGGCCAACGTCCTGACTTTC	CASSPDPWGLSGANVLTF
TRBJ2-5	TRBV6-6	NA	NA	TGTGCCAGCAGTTCCCAACAAGAGACCCAGTACTTC	CASSSQQETQYF
TRBJ2-7	TRBV7-9	many	NA	TGTGCCAGCAGCCGCCTTGCGTCCACCTACGAGCAGTACTTC	CASSRLASTYEQYF
TRBJ2-3	TRBV5-1	NA	NA	TGCGCCAGTGGTGGTGCCGAGGGCTTGGATACGCAGTATTTT	CASGGAEGLDTQYF
TRBJ2-1	TRBV7-8	NA	TRBD2	TGTGCCAGCAGCAGTGGGACTAGCGGGAATGAGCAGTTCTTC	CASSSGTSGNEQFF